This T cell receptor beta chain was observed in a study of T cells after yellow fever vaccination. Whole-study findings and limits: Post-booster repertoires again held most primary-vaccination clones (roughly 96% CD4, roughly 90% CD8). The CD4 and CD8 compartments had a small share of their clonotypes in common. The secondary response was weaker, and its peak arrived faster, on day 5 versus 15.

Making TCR cDNA involved 5'RACE template switching, which added UMIs and a universal primer site. TCRdb analysed the 5' RACE reads with MiXCR anew, one entry per CDR3 protein. The profile shows around 550,000 distinct CDR3 sequences, roughly a fifth of them singletons. V lost 7 bases, J lost 3 bases, and 15 bases lay in between. Germline lookup yields CDR1 MNHNS and CDR2 SASEGT. The CDR3 spans 14 residues. This clonotype came up many times. Its antigen is as yet unknown. V and J are TRBV6-1 and TRBJ2-5; maybe TRBD2 (6 bases). This material consisted of PBMCs, taken 15 days after the yellow fever booster vaccination. This receptor was obtained from a man aged 30 to 45 who received the YFV17D yellow fever vaccine. The CDR3: CASTPGTQKETQYF. CDR3 DNA sequence: TGTGCCAGCACTCCTGGGACTCAGAAAGAGACCCAGTACTTC.